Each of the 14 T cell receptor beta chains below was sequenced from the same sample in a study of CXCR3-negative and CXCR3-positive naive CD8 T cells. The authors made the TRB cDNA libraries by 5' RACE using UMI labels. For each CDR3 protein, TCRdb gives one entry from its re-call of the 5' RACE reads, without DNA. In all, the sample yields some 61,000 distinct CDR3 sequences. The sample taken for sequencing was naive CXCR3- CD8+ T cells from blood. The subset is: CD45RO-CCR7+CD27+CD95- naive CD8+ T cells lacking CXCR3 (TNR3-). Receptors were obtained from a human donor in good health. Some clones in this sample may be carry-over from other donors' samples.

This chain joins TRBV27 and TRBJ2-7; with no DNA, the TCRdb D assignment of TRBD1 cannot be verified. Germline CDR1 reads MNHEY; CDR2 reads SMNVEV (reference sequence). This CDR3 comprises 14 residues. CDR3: CASSSGQASYEQYF.

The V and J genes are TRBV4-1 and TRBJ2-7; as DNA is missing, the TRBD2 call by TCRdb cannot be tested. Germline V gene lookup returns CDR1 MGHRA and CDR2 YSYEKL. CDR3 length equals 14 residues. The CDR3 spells CASSQGVAHYEQYF.

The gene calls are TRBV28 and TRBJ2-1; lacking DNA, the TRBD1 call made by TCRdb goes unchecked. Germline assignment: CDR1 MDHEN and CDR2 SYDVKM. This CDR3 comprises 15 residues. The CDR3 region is CASSLLTQGANEQFF.

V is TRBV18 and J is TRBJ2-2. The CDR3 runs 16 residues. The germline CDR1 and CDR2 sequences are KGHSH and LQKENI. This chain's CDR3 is CASSPEMSLNTGELFF.

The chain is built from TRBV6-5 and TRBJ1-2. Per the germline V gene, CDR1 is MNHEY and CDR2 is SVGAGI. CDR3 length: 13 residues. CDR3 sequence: CASSYQGNYGYTF.

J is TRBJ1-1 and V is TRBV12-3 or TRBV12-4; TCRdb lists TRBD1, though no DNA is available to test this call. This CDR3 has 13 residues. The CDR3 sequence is CASSQGSHTEAFF.

The CDR3 protein is CASSLSQGRTNEKLFF. The chain uses TRBV27 and TRBJ1-4. CDR1 MNHEY and CDR2 SMNVEV come from the germline V gene (reference sequence). This CDR3 is 16 amino acids long.

CDR3: CASSSRDTESYEQYF. V gene TRBV7-9 combines with J gene TRBJ2-7; checking the TCRdb D call of TRBD1 is not possible without DNA. CDR3 length equals 15 residues. Per the germline V gene, CDR1 is SEHNR and CDR2 is FQNEAQ (reference sequence).

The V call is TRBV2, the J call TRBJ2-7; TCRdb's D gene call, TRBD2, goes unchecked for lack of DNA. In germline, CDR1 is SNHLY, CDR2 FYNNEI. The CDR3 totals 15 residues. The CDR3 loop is CASRAEVAGVYEQYF.

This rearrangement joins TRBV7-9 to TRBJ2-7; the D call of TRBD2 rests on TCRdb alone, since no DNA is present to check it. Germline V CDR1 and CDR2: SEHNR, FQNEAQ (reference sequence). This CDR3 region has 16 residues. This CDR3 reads CASTAGTGGVSYEQYF.

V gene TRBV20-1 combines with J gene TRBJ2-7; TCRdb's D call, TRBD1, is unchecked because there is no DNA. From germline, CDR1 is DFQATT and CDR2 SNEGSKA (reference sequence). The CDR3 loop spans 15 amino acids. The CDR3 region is CSAIRDRGLIYEQYF.

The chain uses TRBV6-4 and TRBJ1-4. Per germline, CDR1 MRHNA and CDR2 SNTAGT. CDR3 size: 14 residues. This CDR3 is CASSDSNEPEKLFF.

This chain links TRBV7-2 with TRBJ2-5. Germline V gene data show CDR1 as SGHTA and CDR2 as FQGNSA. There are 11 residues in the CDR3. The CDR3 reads CASSYKETQYF.

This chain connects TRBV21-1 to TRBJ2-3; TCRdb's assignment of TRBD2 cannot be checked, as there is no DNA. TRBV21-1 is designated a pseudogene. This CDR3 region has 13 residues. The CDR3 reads CASSKDRDSTQYF.